Listed below are T cell receptor beta chains from one sample, sequenced in a study of blood T cell repertoires in COVID-19. Some clones are missing from TCRdb's copy, which holds only in-frame ones; the method was immunoSEQ multiplex PCR. Here the sample spans over 90,000 clones, 90% being singletons. Sequencing was carried out using peripheral blood. The origin of the receptors is a man in his fifties or sixties with acute or convalescent COVID-19. Each CDR3 is given without its conserved first and last residue. The order of the fields is J gene, CDR3 length, V gene, CDR3 protein.

j_call: TRBJ1-4; cdr3_length: 11; v_call: TRBV5-5; cdr3_aa: ASNRGKYEKLF
j_call: TRBJ2-7; cdr3_length: 10; v_call: TRBV5-4; cdr3_aa: ASSGSSYEQY
j_call: TRBJ2-5; cdr3_length: 12; v_call: TRBV2; cdr3_aa: ASYTSGGRETQY
j_call: TRBJ1-1; cdr3_length: 13; v_call: TRBV5-1; cdr3_aa: ASSLEPGVHTEAF
j_call: TRBJ1-2; cdr3_length: 12; v_call: TRBV5-4; cdr3_aa: ASSLGQGWGGYT
j_call: TRBJ1-1; cdr3_length: 12; v_call: TRBV18; cdr3_aa: ASSPSAGRTEAF
j_call: TRBJ2-5; cdr3_length: 12; v_call: TRBV7-2; cdr3_aa: ASSPFGGGETQY
j_call: TRBJ2-5; cdr3_length: 9; v_call: TRBV19; cdr3_aa: ASSLAGEHY
j_call: TRBJ2-5; cdr3_length: 12; v_call: TRBV30; cdr3_aa: AWNEASFQETQY
j_call: TRBJ2-3; cdr3_length: 17; v_call: TRBV10-3; cdr3_aa: AISEMKTGVGSLTDTQY
j_call: TRBJ1-4; cdr3_length: 13; v_call: TRBV7-2; cdr3_aa: ASSLGPSHNEKLF
j_call: TRBJ2-7; cdr3_length: 13; v_call: TRBV10-3; cdr3_aa: AISESQDFDYEQY
j_call: TRBJ2-5; cdr3_length: 13; v_call: TRBV24-1; cdr3_aa: ATSAGGTDQETQY
j_call: TRBJ1-6; cdr3_length: 13; v_call: TRBV6-1; cdr3_aa: ASSERQGVNSPLH
j_call: TRBJ1-1; cdr3_length: 11; v_call: TRBV30; cdr3_aa: AWDRDANTEAF
j_call: TRBJ2-7; cdr3_length: 13; v_call: TRBV4-3; cdr3_aa: ASSPRLAGDYEQY
j_call: TRBJ2-3; cdr3_length: 9; v_call: TRBV29-1; cdr3_aa: SAKAQDTQY
j_call: TRBJ1-5; cdr3_length: 13; v_call: TRBV18; cdr3_aa: ASSPSAQGVSTQH
j_call: TRBJ2-1; cdr3_length: 13; v_call: TRBV6-5; cdr3_aa: ASFRTSGTYNEQF
j_call: TRBJ1-5; cdr3_length: 11; v_call: TRBV3-1/TRBV3-2; cdr3_aa: ASSHPGGQPQH
j_call: TRBJ2-5; cdr3_length: 12; v_call: TRBV2; cdr3_aa: ASKDRAPQETQY
j_call: TRBJ1-2; cdr3_length: 14; v_call: TRBV23-1; cdr3_aa: ASSHQGTDTNYGYT
j_call: TRBJ1-4; cdr3_length: 13; v_call: TRBV5-6; cdr3_aa: ASSFVGGLNEKLF
j_call: TRBJ2-3; cdr3_length: 12; v_call: TRBV7-2; cdr3_aa: ASSLEAGADTQY
j_call: TRBJ1-1; cdr3_length: 10; v_call: TRBV6-6; cdr3_aa: ASRALGPEAF
j_call: TRBJ2-7; cdr3_length: 12; v_call: TRBV14; cdr3_aa: ASSPRAGRGEQY
j_call: TRBJ2-5; cdr3_length: 13; v_call: TRBV18; cdr3_aa: ASSPVASGQETQY
j_call: TRBJ1-1; cdr3_length: 10; v_call: TRBV18; cdr3_aa: ASSPREGEAF
j_call: TRBJ1-5; cdr3_length: 13; v_call: TRBV6-6; cdr3_aa: ASSQTGLRNQPQH
j_call: TRBJ1-6; cdr3_length: 14; v_call: TRBV2; cdr3_aa: ASRQTQGFDNSPLH
j_call: TRBJ2-3; cdr3_length: 12; v_call: TRBV5-4; cdr3_aa: ASSSGKFTDTQY
j_call: TRBJ2-1; cdr3_length: 13; v_call: TRBV2; cdr3_aa: ASSGDRDNYNEQF
j_call: TRBJ1-4; cdr3_length: 11; v_call: TRBV15; cdr3_aa: ATAMGGREKLF
j_call: TRBJ2-7; cdr3_length: 15; v_call: TRBV18; cdr3_aa: ASSPRSGTGGEYEQY
j_call: TRBJ1-2; cdr3_length: 13; v_call: TRBV5-6; cdr3_aa: ASSSNWAALYGYT
j_call: TRBJ1-5; cdr3_length: 12; v_call: TRBV9; cdr3_aa: ASSPGAGKWPQH
j_call: TRBJ1-1; cdr3_length: 11; v_call: TRBV3-1/TRBV3-2; cdr3_aa: ASSHGGDTEAF
j_call: TRBJ1-2; cdr3_length: 12; v_call: TRBV7-2; cdr3_aa: ASSLTSQNYGYT
j_call: TRBJ1-2; cdr3_length: 11; v_call: TRBV5-8; cdr3_aa: ASSLRGNYGYT
j_call: TRBJ2-5; cdr3_length: 12; v_call: TRBV11-3; cdr3_aa: ASSLIRVTETQY
j_call: TRBJ1-2; cdr3_length: 12; v_call: TRBV29-1; cdr3_aa: SALGQGNNYGYT
j_call: TRBJ2-2; cdr3_length: 14; v_call: TRBV6-6; cdr3_aa: ASSRQGRVNTGELF
j_call: TRBJ1-1; cdr3_length: 13; v_call: TRBV6-2/TRBV6-3; cdr3_aa: ASSYGGPGGTEAF
j_call: TRBJ2-5; cdr3_length: 15; v_call: TRBV21-1; cdr3_aa: ASSKAQGTGCQETQY
j_call: TRBJ2-7; cdr3_length: 13; v_call: TRBV28; cdr3_aa: ASRARTSGVYEQY
j_call: TRBJ1-3; cdr3_length: 15; v_call: TRBV19; cdr3_aa: ASSAPGQGASGNTIY
j_call: TRBJ1-5; cdr3_length: 11; v_call: TRBV30; cdr3_aa: AWSPRWQEPQH
j_call: TRBJ1-5; cdr3_length: 13; v_call: TRBV5-1; cdr3_aa: ASSPGGSGNQPQH
j_call: TRBJ2-5; cdr3_length: 12; v_call: TRBV7-2; cdr3_aa: ASSITGTIETQY
j_call: TRBJ1-3; cdr3_length: 12; v_call: TRBV5-6; cdr3_aa: ASSLAGYGNTIY
j_call: TRBJ1-4; cdr3_length: 12; v_call: TRBV9; cdr3_aa: ASSVQGTNEKLF
j_call: TRBJ1-5; cdr3_length: 11; v_call: TRBV19; cdr3_aa: ASSIALNQPQH
j_call: TRBJ2-1; cdr3_length: 13; v_call: TRBV27; cdr3_aa: ASSQGTSSYNEQF
j_call: TRBJ2-7; cdr3_length: 17; v_call: TRBV19; cdr3_aa: ASSIDPSVWTGGPYEQY
j_call: TRBJ1-2; cdr3_length: 12; v_call: TRBV6-5; cdr3_aa: ASTLSTGNYGYT
j_call: TRBJ2-7; cdr3_length: 12; v_call: TRBV9; cdr3_aa: ASSVAAYSYEQY
j_call: TRBJ1-1; cdr3_length: 14; v_call: TRBV9; cdr3_aa: ASSVLDGRGTTEAF
j_call: TRBJ1-1; cdr3_length: 14; v_call: TRBV6-6; cdr3_aa: ASSTLTGVMNTEAF
j_call: TRBJ2-7; cdr3_length: 10; v_call: TRBV7-2; cdr3_aa: ASSTRPYEQY